These 24 T cell receptor beta chains were all obtained from the same sample, sequenced in a study of T cell repertoires in cytomegalovirus infection (dated 2019 in TCRdb). Reading the label with the study, this specimen's treatment or condition is: in vitro stimulation with specific CMV peptide epitopes to enrich CMV-specific T cells. What these receptors recognize is not known. TCRdb shows the sequencer as Illumina HiSeq 1500. TCRdb applied fastp at Q25 and MiXCR to the public reads, then kept only in-frame beta chains. Here each entry gathers all rows of one CDR3 protein and keeps the most common genes and DNA. The sample includes about 920,000 distinct CDR3 sequences, with around 30% observed a single time. The top ten clones comprise about 14% of the sample. The specimen was cultured CD8+ T cells from PBMCs, collected from culture after CMV antigen stimulation. These receptors were obtained from a human donor in good health (CMV status not recorded). Some clones in this sample may be carry-over from other donors' samples.

The rearrangement uses TRBV9 and TRBJ2-1, with D perhaps assigned TRBD1 or TRBD2 (5 bases each). The CDR3 length is 16 residues. Germline V CDR1 and CDR2: SGDLS, YYNGEE. The V gene lost 4 bases and the J gene lost 6 bases, with 20 bases spanning the gap. CDR3 DNA: TGTGCCAGCAGCATGGACGGAGGACACGGATTCAATGAGCAGTTCTTC. It specifies CASSMDGGHGFNEQFF.

With regard to this clonotype: This sequence may be a read error, since a much larger clone differs from it by one base. This chain uses TRBV11-3 with TRBJ2-1, with 10 bases fitting TRBD1. The CDR3 is made up of 15 amino acids. The ends lost 5 bases at V and 9 bases at J; junction bases unmatched: 10. Germline V lookup: CDR1 SGHNT, CDR2 YENEEA. CDR3 DNA: TGTGCCAGCAGCCTGGGACAGGGGTATTCTATTGAGCAGTTCTTC. Its protein product is CASSLGQGYSIEQFF.

This clonotype has only a few counts. The J gene is TRBJ2-5, the V gene TRBV11-3, with D perhaps being TRBD1 or TRBD2 (5 bases each). Per the germline V gene, CDR1 is SGHNT and CDR2 is YENEEA. Trimming took 3 bases from V and 3 from J, leaving 8 bases between them. There are 13 residues in the CDR3. The DNA of the CDR3 is TGTGCCAGCAGCTTTCAGGGAGAAGAGACCCAGTACTTC. Translating gives CASSFQGEETQYF.

For this clonotype: One end of the junction varies from germline; a read error may be responsible. This rearrangement joins TRBV7-4 to TRBJ2-7; D gene unclear. The CDR3 length is 12 residues. CDR1 and CDR2 from the germline V gene are SGHVT and SQSDAQ. CDR3 DNA sequence: TGTGCCAGCAGCTCCGAAGACGCCTTCCAGGTCTTC. Encoded protein: CASSSEDAFQVF.

Details on this clonotype: Sequence at one end of the junction differs from germline and may be a read error. The V and J genes are TRBV6-6 and TRBJ1-1, with unresolved D. CDR3 length: 12 amino acids. From germline, CDR1 is MNHNY and CDR2 SVGAGI (reference sequence). The CDR3 DNA is TGTGCCAGCAGACCCTACAACGACAAGCCGAGCTTT. Translating gives CASRPYNDKPSF.

In its sample, this clonotype was seen a few times. This chain joins TRBV19 and TRBJ2-3; no reliable D call. This CDR3 region has 16 residues. From germline, CDR1 is LNHDA and CDR2 SQIVND (reference sequence). Trimming cost V 3 bases and J 4 bases, with 17 bases left between them. The CDR3 region is CASSIRSKERPDTQYF. CDR3 DNA: TGTGCCAGTAGTATCCGGTCCAAAGAGAGGCCAGATACGCAGTATTTT.

The chain employs TRBV27 and TRBJ1-3; 8 bases match TRBD1. V was clipped by 6 bases and J by 4 bases; unmatched bases: 8. The germline V gene encodes CDR1 MNHEY and CDR2 SMNVEV (reference sequence). The CDR3 loop spans 15 amino acids. Here the CDR3 reads CASSRTQGVGNTIYF. The CDR3 DNA is TGTGCCAGCAGCCGCACACAGGGGGTAGGAAACACCATATATTTT.

A word on this clonotype: Given a much more abundant clone one base away, this may be a read error. The CDR3 DNA reads as TGTGCCGGCAGGCGGGACCGAGCCTACGAGCAGTACTTC. It yields the protein CAGRRDRAYEQYF. J is TRBJ2-7 and V is TRBV12-3 or TRBV12-4, with a weak D call TRBD2 (6 bases). The length of the CDR3 is 13 residues.

The rearrangement uses TRBV4-3 and TRBJ2-1, with D hard to call. Germline V CDR1 and CDR2: LGHNA, YSLEER. Trimming cost V 3 bases and J 4 bases, with 16 bases left between them. The CDR3 consists of 16 residues. The CDR3 loop reads CASSHPFRAEYNEQFF. For the CDR3, the DNA is TGCGCCAGCAGCCACCCCTTTCGGGCGGAATACAATGAGCAGTTCTTC.

The genes are TRBV10-3 and TRBJ1-2; D is unresolved. Germline lookup yields CDR1 ENHRY and CDR2 SYGVKD. The CDR3 runs 12 residues. The V and J ends lost 9 bases and 7 bases respectively, with 15 bases between them. CDR3 bases: TGTGCCATTAGAACTAGTTCCTCTGGCTACACCTTC. Its translation is CAIRTSSSGYTF.

This clonotype was detected ten times or more. The chain employs TRBV7-9 and TRBJ1-6; D is ambiguous. V lost 7 bases, J lost 6 bases, and 16 bases lay in between. CDR1 and CDR2 from the germline V gene are SEHNR and FQNEAQ (reference sequence). The CDR3 spans 15 residues. The DNA for the CDR3 is TGTGCCAGCAACCAAGGTTGGAACAGTAATTCACCCCTCCACTTT. It codes for CASNQGWNSNSPLHF.

This clonotype was seen ten or more times. The chain couples TRBV19 to TRBJ1-1; perhaps TRBD1 as D (5 bases). Germline values: CDR1 LNHDA, CDR2 SQIVND (reference sequence). The CDR3 is made up of 16 amino acids. The V end lost 6 bases, the J end lost 3 bases, and 20 bases lay between the germline ends. The CDR3 loop reads CASSHPRGDRDTEAFF. The CDR3 nucleotides are TGTGCCAGTAGCCACCCAAGGGGTGACCGGGACACTGAAGCTTTCTTT.

The chain has TRBV12-3 or TRBV12-4 and TRBJ1-2, with D hard to call. The CDR3 runs to 13 residues. V was pared by 9 bases and J by 4 bases, with 15 bases between. The CDR3 loop reads CASRWRPLYGYTF. CDR3 nucleotides: TGTGCCAGTCGGTGGCGACCTCTCTATGGCTACACCTTC.

This CDR3 reads CASSLTTGSEQYV. The DNA of the CDR3 is TGCGCCAGCAGCTTGACAACAGGCTCCGAGCAGTACGTC. This chain links TRBV5-1 with TRBJ2-7; D possibly corresponds to TRBD1 (5 bases). The CDR3 sequence is 13 residues long. CDR1 is SGHRS and CDR2 is YFSETQ in the germline V gene. The V gene lost 1 base and the J gene lost 6 bases, with 11 bases spanning the gap.

With regard to this clonotype: At one of its ends the junction is not consistent with the germline gene, which may arise from a read error. The genes are TRBV7-7 and TRBJ2-5, with unresolved D. The germline V gene has CDR1 SSHAT and CDR2 FNYEAQ (reference sequence). CDR3 length: 14 amino acids. CDR3 sequence: CASSLHTPNLTQYF. The CDR3 DNA sequence: TGTGCTAGCAGCTTGCATACCCCTAATTTGACCCAGTACTTC.

This chain links TRBV5-1 with TRBJ1-6; no definite D call. V was clipped by 5 bases and J by 5 bases, with 8 bases between them. The germline gives CDR1 SGHRS, CDR2 YFSETQ. This CDR3 comprises 13 residues. CDR3 residues: CASRGSNNSPLHF. The CDR3 nucleotides read TGCGCCAGCAGAGGGTCCAATAATTCACCCCTCCACTTT.

The chain links TRBV20-1 to TRBJ2-5; D not certain. This CDR3 has 12 amino acids. The V end was cut by 3 bases, the J end by 4 bases, with 9 bases between. From germline, CDR1 is DFQATT and CDR2 SNEGSKA (reference sequence). This CDR3 is CSASPRGETQYF. CDR3 DNA: TGCAGTGCTAGCCCGAGAGGAGAGACCCAGTACTTC.

This chain links TRBV7-6 with TRBJ1-1, with unresolved D. CDR1 and CDR2 (germline): SGHVS, FNYEAQ. Trimming removed 2 bases from V and 0 bases from J, with 10 bases in between. The CDR3 is made up of 15 amino acids. DNA for the CDR3: TGTGCCAGCAGCTTACAACGAAGACTGAACACTGAAGCTTTCTTT. Its translation is CASSLQRRLNTEAFF.

This chain uses TRBV7-9 with TRBJ2-5; 7 nucleotides line up with TRBD2. Germline CDR1 SEHNR, CDR2 FQNEAQ (reference sequence). The trim removed 2 bases at V and 7 bases at J, leaving 13 bases unmatched. The CDR3 runs 16 residues. The CDR3 is CASSLRREQRGRTQYF. For the CDR3, the DNA is TGTGCCAGCAGCTTAAGGAGGGAGCAGCGGGGCAGGACCCAGTACTTC.

This clonotype was picked up a small number of times. This chain joins TRBV7-6 and TRBJ2-1; 8 bases agree with TRBD2. The CDR3 consists of 18 residues. Trimming at V came to 4 bases and at J to 4 bases, leaving 15 bases not matched to a gene. Germline CDR1 and CDR2: SGHVS and FNYEAQ. The CDR3 spells CASSSIWGTSLEYNEQFF. The CDR3 nucleotides read TGTGCCAGCAGCTCGATCTGGGGGACTAGTCTCGAATACAATGAGCAGTTCTTC. Variable domain in full (rest from reference TRBV7-6 and TRBJ2-1): GAGVSQSPRYKVTKRGQDVALRCDPISGHVSLYWYRQALGQGPEFLTYFNYEAQQDKSGLPNDRFSAERPEGSISTLTIQRTEQRDSAMYRCASSSIWGTSLEYNEQFFGPGTRLTVL.

This chain links TRBV3-1 with TRBJ1-1; unclear D gene. Germline V CDR1 and CDR2: LGHDT, YNNKEL (reference sequence). CDR3 length equals 16 residues. V shed 2 bases and J shed 0 bases, with 13 bases lying between them. CDR3 amino acids: CASSQSSIFMNTEAFF. The CDR3 coding sequence is TGTGCCAGCAGCCAATCATCTATCTTCATGAACACTGAAGCTTTCTTT.

The sample holds a few counts of this clonotype. This chain connects TRBV20-1 to TRBJ2-7, with 9 positions matching TRBD2. The CDR3 consists of 15 residues. CDR1 and CDR2 (germline): DFQATT, SNEGSKA (reference sequence). V lost 3 bases, J lost 3 bases, and 9 bases stayed unmatched. The CDR3 DNA is TGCAGTGCTAGCGGTTGGCGGGGGGGGGTCTACGAGCAGTACTTC. It yields the protein CSASGWRGGVYEQYF.

In its sample, this clonotype was seen many times. The V call is TRBV5-1, the J call TRBJ2-5, with 10 bases lining up with TRBD1. This CDR3 is built from 16 residues. The V gene's germline CDR1 is SGHRS and CDR2 YFSETQ. The junction had 6 bases not matched to a gene; V was cut back by 1 base and J by 3 bases. The DNA for the CDR3 is TGCGCCAGCAGCTTGAGACCCGGGACAGGGGAAGAGACCCAGTACTTC. Translated: CASSLRPGTGEETQYF.

This clonotype is a singleton in its sample. The germline gene is not matched at one end of the junction; a read error may be the cause. The J gene is TRBJ1-2, the V gene TRBV7-9, with 7 bases identical to TRBD1. In germline, CDR1 is SEHNR, CDR2 FQNEAQ (reference sequence). The CDR3 has 13 residues. In nucleotides, the CDR3 is TGTCCCAGCAGCTTAGGGACAGATTATGGCTACACCTTC. Translating gives CPSSLGTDYGYTF.